This T cell receptor (beta chain) was recorded in a study of blood T cell repertoires in COVID-19. This CDR3 spans 15 amino acids. The V end lost 2 bases, the J end lost 6 bases, and 17 bases lay between the germline ends. The germline V gene encodes CDR1 SNHLY and CDR2 FYNNEI. The table came from immunoSEQ multiplex PCR; TCRdb's copy has only in-frame clones and leaves some out. The sample holds tens of thousands of clones; about 91% are singletons and the top ten take less than 2.5%. This rearrangement joins TRBV2 to TRBJ2-7, with D possibly matching TRBD1 (6 bases). Sequencing input: peripheral blood. The clonotype was recovered from a human donor with active COVID-19. The donor label of this sample is uncertain. The DNA for the CDR3 is TGTGCCAGCAGTGAATCCAGAACAGGGCGGCTCGAGCAGTACTTC. The encoded protein is CASSESRTGRLEQYF.